This T cell receptor beta chain was retrieved from a study of T cell changes during pregnancy in multiple sclerosis. The CDR3 has 14 amino acids. Germline assignment: CDR1 MDHEN and CDR2 SYDVKM. V lost 4 bases and J lost 3; bases outside the gene matches: 5. Profiling relied on immunoSEQ multiplex PCR, and the TCRdb table lists in-frame clones only, not all of them. The sample has tens of thousands of clones; approximately 90% are singletons. Sequenced material: CD4+ T cells from peripheral blood mononuclear cells, taken in the first trimester of pregnancy. The V call is TRBV28, the J call TRBJ1-1, with TRBD1 matching 7 bases. The receptor was isolated from a female donor with multiple sclerosis, enrolled in a pregnancy study. CDR3 DNA: TGTGCCAGCAGTTACAGGGGCAAGGACACTGAAGCTTTCTTT. Translation gives CASSYRGKDTEAFF.